These 13 T cell receptor beta chains originate from one sample sequenced in a study of Ad26.COV2.S vaccination and SARS-CoV-2 variants. Here immunoSEQ multiplex PCR was the method, and the copy in TCRdb shows in-frame clones only, minus some. The sample includes about 480,000 clones, around 90% of them seen just once. Noted treatment: roughly 18 received Ad26.COV2.S at low or high dose, single or two shots; roughly 5 received placebo; per-sample allocation not given. Collection of samples fell on day 63 after the first vaccine or placebo injection. Sequencing used peripheral blood, obtained in a trial of Ad26.COV2.S vaccine versus placebo. The receptors here all came from a person aged 18-65 years who received the Ad26.COV2.S COVID-19 vaccine or a placebo.

This clone came up a few times. V usage is TRBV2 and J usage is TRBJ1-1, with 7 bases aligning to TRBD1. CDR3 size: 15 residues. Germline CDR1 SNHLY, CDR2 FYNNEI. With 5 bases clipped from V and 2 bases from J, the junction kept 8 bases outside the gene matches. The CDR3 loop reads CASSSQGIYNTEAFF. In nucleotides, the CDR3 is TGTGCCAGCAGTTCACAGGGGATCTATAACACTGAAGCTTTCTTT.

This chain links TRBV18 with TRBJ2-1; D gene ambiguous. Germline assignment: CDR1 KGHSH and CDR2 LQKENI. This CDR3 is built from 17 residues. The V end was cut by 3 bases, the J end by 8 bases, with 23 bases between. The CDR3 bases are TGTGCCAGCTCACCTCGCCTCGTAGCTGCGACTGGGGATGAGCAGTTCTTC. It specifies CASSPRLVAATGDEQFF.

This chain links TRBV11-3 with TRBJ2-2, with 7 positions matching TRBD2. This CDR3 is 14 amino acids long. The germline V gene encodes CDR1 SGHNT and CDR2 YENEEA. J gave up 0 bases and V 10 bases, and 5 bases lay outside the gene matches. The CDR3 loop reads CATSSGANTGELFF. As DNA, the CDR3 is TGTGCCACCTCGAGCGGGGCGAACACCGGGGAGCTGTTTTTT.

The genes are TRBV28 and TRBJ2-4; a possible D gene is TRBD1 (5 bases). The CDR3 loop spans 15 amino acids. V was trimmed by 7 bases and J by 2 bases, leaving 15 bases between them. Germline V gene lookup returns CDR1 MDHEN and CDR2 SYDVKM. The CDR3 nucleotides are TGTGCCAGCACCCACTCCCAGGGTTCCAAAAACATTCAGTACTTC. As protein: CASTHSQGSKNIQYF. The full variable domain, with the rest looked up from reference TRBV28 and TRBJ2-4, is DVKVTQSSRYLVKRTGEKVFLECVQDMDHENMFWYRQDPGLGLRLIYFSYDVKMKEKGDIPEGYSVSREKKERFSLILESASTNQTSMYLCASTHSQGSKNIQYFGAGTRLSVL.

The rearrangement uses TRBV7-2 and TRBJ2-7, with TRBD2 matching over 10 bases. The CDR3 is made up of 16 amino acids. The J segment lost 4 bases and the V segment lost 5 bases, leaving 11 bases of the junction unmatched. CDR1 and CDR2 (germline): SGHTA, FQGNSA. CDR3 sequence (DNA): TGTGCCAGCAGCGGGGGCGGAAGCGGGAGGGTTTACGAGCAGTACTTC. Encoded protein: CASSGGGSGRVYEQYF.

The V gene is TRBV27, the J gene TRBJ2-7; D might be TRBD2 (6 bases). Trimming removed 4 bases from V and 2 bases from J, with 9 bases in between. Germline V gene data show CDR1 as MNHEY and CDR2 as SMNVEV (reference sequence). The CDR3 extends over 13 amino acids. Here the CDR3 reads CASSWRVAYEQYF. CDR3 DNA sequence: TGTGCCAGCAGTTGGAGGGTGGCCTACGAGCAGTACTTC.

The J gene is TRBJ2-7, the V gene TRBV3-1 (or the pseudogene TRBV3-2); D is undetermined. CDR1 is LGHDT and CDR2 is YNNKEL in the germline V gene (reference sequence). The CDR3 loop spans 12 amino acids. V was clipped by 3 bases and J by 3 bases, with 6 bases between them. This CDR3 is CASSQDRYEQYF. CDR3 in DNA: TGTGCCAGCAGCCAGGACCGCTACGAGCAGTACTTC.

There are a few counts of this clone. The chain carries TRBV4-2 and TRBJ1-5; a weak D match, TRBD1 (5 bases). CDR3 length: 17 residues. Germline V CDR1 and CDR2: LGHNA, YNFKEQ. V gave up 0 bases and J gave up 2 bases, with 14 bases separating them. CDR3 region: CASSQDQGLGGNQPQHF. CDR3 nucleotides: TGTGCCAGCAGCCAAGACCAGGGCTTAGGCGGCAATCAGCCCCAGCATTTT.

The chain recombines TRBV29-1 with TRBJ2-7; D tentatively reads TRBD1 or TRBD2 (5 bases each). Germline-derived CDR1 and CDR2 are SQVTM and ANQGSEA. Trimming took off 6 bases at V and 2 bases at J, with 11 bases between the two ends. CDR3 size: 12 residues. The DNA for the CDR3 is TGCAGCGTACGATGGGGACCCTACGAGCAGTACTTC. Its translation is CSVRWGPYEQYF.

The genes are TRBV18 and TRBJ1-4; D not certain. The V end lost 3 bases, the J end lost 4 bases, and 9 bases lay between the germline ends. The CDR3 contains 14 residues. Germline V gene sequence: CDR1 KGHSH, CDR2 LQKENI. CDR3: CASSPGGNNEKLFF. CDR3 nucleotides: TGTGCCAGCTCACCGGGCGGAAATAATGAAAAACTGTTTTTT. The variable domain in full, with the rest retrieved from reference TRBV18 and TRBJ1-4, is NAGVMQNPRHLVRRRGQEARLRCSPMKGHSHVYWYRQLPEEGLKFMVYLQKENIIDESGMPKERFSAEFPKEGPSILRIQQVVRGDSAAYFCASSPGGNNEKLFFGSGTQLSVL.

This clone was detected once. CDR3 sequence: CASSSRTDTQYF. As DNA, the CDR3 is TGTGCCAGCTCATCACGCACAGATACGCAGTATTTT. The rearrangement joins TRBV18 to TRBJ2-3; D gene ambiguous. The V gene lost 5 bases and the J gene lost 1 base, with 4 bases spanning the gap. The CDR3 loop spans 12 amino acids. Germline CDR1 reads KGHSH; CDR2 reads LQKENI.

The V call is TRBV27, the J call TRBJ2-2, with D tentatively TRBD1 (6 bases). V gave up 4 bases and J gave up 4 bases, with 13 bases separating them. Germline CDR1 and CDR2: MNHEY and SMNVEV (reference sequence). This CDR3 spans 15 amino acids. The CDR3 loop reads CASSSFGQPTGELFF. Written as DNA, the CDR3 is TGTGCCAGCAGTTCCTTCGGACAGCCCACCGGGGAGCTGTTTTTT.

Worth noting for this clone: One end of the junction varies from germline; a read error may be responsible. V usage is TRBV24-1 and J usage is TRBJ2-4, with no clear D. Germline assignment: CDR1 KGHDR and CDR2 SFDVKD. The CDR3 sequence is 9 residues long. The CDR3 region has the DNA TGTGCCACCAGTGATTCTCCCACTTTC. Protein: CATSDSPTF.